What follows are 21 T cell receptor beta chains derived from one specimen sequenced in a study of human T cells and chemical hapten exposure. A single record per CDR3 protein comes from TCRdb applying MiXCR to the 5' RACE reads. This table holds 100,000 to 120,000 distinct CDR3 sequences, approximately 20% found once. Researchers extracted total RNA from unfractionated whole blood. Receptors originate from a human donor in good health.

In its sample, this clonotype was seen a few times. V is TRBV24-1 and J is TRBJ2-3; D is undetermined. The germline V gene has CDR1 KGHDR and CDR2 SFDVKD. The CDR3 has 13 amino acids. V shed 5 bases and J shed 2 bases, with 7 bases lying between them. CDR3 nucleotides: TGTGCCACCAGTGTCGGGCTCACAGATACGCAGTATTTT. Its protein product is CATSVGLTDTQYF.

This clonotype has just a few counts. The chain combines TRBV7-9 with TRBJ2-2; tentative D call: TRBD1 (6 bases). V lost 1 base to trimming and J lost 1 base, with 7 bases between them. The length of the CDR3 is 15 residues. CDR1 is SEHNR and CDR2 is FQNEAQ in the germline V gene (reference sequence). For the CDR3, the DNA is TGTGCCAGCAGCTTAGACAGGGTGAACACCGGGGAGCTGTTTTTT. This sequence encodes CASSLDRVNTGELFF.

This clonotype appeared a few times. The chain carries TRBV12-3 or TRBV12-4 and TRBJ2-3; TRBD1 matches 9 bases. The ends lost 7 bases at V and 5 bases at J; junction bases unmatched: 4. The CDR3 totals 13 residues. The chain's CDR3 is CASTPTGGDTQYF. The CDR3 region has the DNA TGTGCCAGCACGCCGACAGGGGGAGATACGCAGTATTTT.

The rearrangement links TRBV28 to TRBJ2-7; TRBD1 matches 7 bases. CDR3 length: 13 amino acids. The germline V gene has CDR1 MDHEN and CDR2 SYDVKM. Losses at the gene ends were 6 bases for V and 0 bases for J; bases not matched to a gene: 2. DNA of the CDR3: TGTGCCAGCAGAGACAGGGTCTCCTACGAGCAGTACTTC. This sequence encodes CASRDRVSYEQYF.

The chain combines TRBV27 with TRBJ1-1; TRBD1 is a possible D gene (5 bases). This CDR3 contains 14 residues. The V end lost 6 bases, the J end lost 5 bases, and 16 bases lay between the germline ends. Germline values: CDR1 MNHEY, CDR2 SMNVEV (reference sequence). CDR3 sequence reads: CASSPLGGSTEAFF. For the CDR3, the DNA is TGTGCCAGCAGCCCCCTTGGGGGATCTACTGAAGCTTTCTTT.

The table lists this clonotype with a few counts. The chain combines TRBV12-3 or TRBV12-4 with TRBJ2-3, with 10 nucleotides matching TRBD1. V lost 5 bases and J lost 3; bases outside the gene matches: 8. This CDR3 comprises 16 residues. The chain's CDR3 is CASSPRQGAVTDTQYF. Written as DNA, the CDR3 is TGTGCCAGCAGTCCCAGACAGGGGGCAGTAACAGATACGCAGTATTTT.

J is TRBJ1-4 and V is TRBV7-9; D is undetermined. V lost 4 bases to trimming and J lost 4 bases, with 13 bases between them. This CDR3 contains 15 residues. Germline V CDR1 and CDR2: SEHNR, FQNEAQ (reference sequence). The CDR3 region is CASSSPGLFNEKLFF. In DNA form, the CDR3 reads TGTGCCAGCAGCTCCCCTGGACTGTTTAATGAAAAACTGTTTTTT. The full variable domain, its missing parts supplied by reference TRBV7-9 and TRBJ1-4, is DTGVSQNPRHKITKRGQNVTFRCDPISEHNRLYWYRQTLGQGPEFLTYFQNEAQLEKSRLLSDRFSAERPKGSFSTLEIQRTEQGDSAMYLCASSSPGLFNEKLFFGSGTQLSVL.

This clonotype was seen a handful of times. J is TRBJ2-7 and V is TRBV29-1; perhaps TRBD2 as D (5 bases). The germline V gene has CDR1 SQVTM and CDR2 ANQGSEA. V was cut by 4 bases and J by 2 bases, with 6 bases left in between. The CDR3 covers 11 residues. CDR3 sequence (DNA): TGCAGCGTTGGGGAGCCCTACGAGCAGTACTTC. This translates into CSVGEPYEQYF.

The sample holds a few counts of this clonotype. The chain employs TRBV20-1 and TRBJ2-3; D unclear. The V gene lost 3 bases and the J gene lost 2 bases, with 6 bases spanning the gap. The CDR3 has 12 residues. Germline CDR1 is DFQATT and CDR2 is SNEGSKA (reference sequence). The CDR3 DNA reads TGCAGTGCTAGCGGAGACACAGATACGCAGTATTTT. Its protein product is CSASGDTDTQYF.

The V call is TRBV27, the J call TRBJ1-1, with D possibly TRBD1 on 5 matching bases. The CDR3 has 15 amino acids. Germline V lookup: CDR1 MNHEY, CDR2 SMNVEV (reference sequence). V lost 5 bases and J lost 0, with 13 bases in between. The DNA for the CDR3 is TGTGCCAGCAGTCAAGGTATGGGACTGAACACTGAAGCTTTCTTT. It specifies CASSQGMGLNTEAFF.

V usage is TRBV9 and J usage is TRBJ2-2; tentatively, D is TRBD1 (6 bases). V shed 4 bases and J shed 6 bases, with 13 bases lying between them. Germline V gives CDR1 SGDLS, CDR2 YYNGEE. The CDR3 is 14 residues long. CDR3 loop: CASSLIQGPGELFF. CDR3 sequence (DNA): TGTGCCAGCAGCCTAATACAGGGCCCCGGGGAGCTGTTTTTT.

This clonotype was observed a few times. V gene TRBV2 combines with J gene TRBJ2-1, with a tentative D call TRBD2 (6 bases). The CDR3 loop spans 16 amino acids. Trimming shortened V by 2 bases and J by 4 bases, and 15 bases separated the two germline ends. Germline CDR1 SNHLY, CDR2 FYNNEI. For the CDR3, the DNA is TGTGCCAGCAGTGAAAGGTTCGCGGGGACTTACAATGAGCAGTTCTTC. Amino acids: CASSERFAGTYNEQFF.

This clonotype was seen a handful of times. V usage is TRBV11-2 and J usage is TRBJ2-3, with D unclear. CDR1 is SGHAT and CDR2 is FQNNGV in the germline V gene. Trimming removed 2 bases at V and 0 bases at J, with 9 bases between. The CDR3 contains 15 residues. The CDR3 sequence: CASSLRGVSTDTQYF. CDR3 nucleotides: TGTGCCAGCAGCTTACGCGGTGTTAGCACAGATACGCAGTATTTT.

The genes are TRBV6-6 and TRBJ1-2; D may be TRBD1 (6 bases). Germline V gene data show CDR1 as MNHNY and CDR2 as SVGAGI (reference sequence). This CDR3 has 13 amino acids. Between the trimmed V and J ends, which lost 4 bases and 4 bases, there was a span of 10 bases. Here the CDR3 reads CASSFPGAYGYTF. The CDR3 DNA follows: TGTGCCAGCAGTTTCCCGGGGGCCTATGGCTACACCTTC.

CDR3 loop: CASSQAGRQGNQPQHF. The CDR3 nucleotides are TGCGCCAGCAGCCAAGCTGGTCGACAGGGCAATCAGCCCCAGCATTTT. The chain uses TRBV4-1 and TRBJ1-5; possibly TRBD1 for D (6 bases). The CDR3 has 16 amino acids. Germline V gene data show CDR1 as MGHRA and CDR2 as YSYEKL. V was shortened by 1 base and J by 2 bases, with 12 bases between the two germline ends.

This chain connects TRBV11-2 to TRBJ1-1; 9 bases align to TRBD1. CDR1 SGHAT and CDR2 FQNNGV come from the germline V gene. The V gene end was trimmed by 5 bases and the J gene end by 0 bases; junction bases not matched to a gene: 4. The CDR3 length is 15 residues. The CDR3 protein is CASSSGQGMNTEAFF. For the CDR3, the DNA is TGTGCCAGCAGCAGCGGACAGGGGATGAACACTGAAGCTTTCTTT.

The chain combines TRBV12-5 with TRBJ2-1, with D possibly being TRBD1 or TRBD2 (5 bases each). The CDR3 length is 17 residues. Germline CDR1 and CDR2: LGHNT and FRNRAP. Trimming shortened V by 0 bases and J by 6 bases, and 18 bases separated the two germline ends. The CDR3 protein is CASGLVHVGTSVNEQFF. CDR3 coding DNA: TGTGCTAGTGGTTTGGTACATGTGGGGACCAGCGTCAATGAGCAGTTCTTC.

The V and J genes are TRBV6-5 and TRBJ1-2; 9 nucleotides line up with TRBD1. Germline V gene lookup returns CDR1 MNHEY and CDR2 SVGAGI. V gave up 6 bases and J gave up 2 bases; unmatched junction bases: 1. CDR3 length equals 13 residues. CDR3 bases: TGTGCCAGCAGAACAGGGGGCAACTATGGCTACACCTTC. Its translation is CASRTGGNYGYTF.

J is TRBJ1-2 and V is TRBV5-1; D gene unclear. Germline V lookup: CDR1 SGHRS, CDR2 YFSETQ. There are 16 residues in the CDR3. The ends were cut back, 0 bases at V and 0 bases at J, with 12 bases in the middle. The DNA of the CDR3 is TGCGCCAGCAGCTTGGAAGCAGCCCGAGCTAACTATGGCTACACCTTC. This codes for CASSLEAARANYGYTF.

This clonotype was counted a few times. This rearrangement joins TRBV12-3 or TRBV12-4 to TRBJ2-3, with TRBD2 matching over 12 bases. The CDR3 length is 16 residues. The V and J ends lost 6 bases and 6 bases, in that order; junction bases with no gene match: 10. The CDR3 DNA sequence: TGTGCCAGCAGCTCCACACTAGCGGGAGGCCGGGATACGCAGTATTTT. Protein sequence: CASSSTLAGGRDTQYF.

In its sample, this clonotype was seen a few times. The chain recombines TRBV24-1 with TRBJ1-2; 10 bases map to TRBD1. Germline V CDR1 and CDR2: KGHDR, SFDVKD. The CDR3 is 14 amino acids. The J segment lost 6 bases and the V segment lost 8 bases, leaving 8 bases of the junction unmatched. CDR3 loop: CATITLTGGDGYTF. The CDR3 DNA sequence: TGTGCCACCATCACCTTGACAGGGGGCGATGGCTACACCTTC.